This T cell receptor beta chain comes out of a study of technical replicates of blood from a handful of donors. The repertoire was sequenced with immunoSEQ multiplex PCR; TCRdb's copy has only in-frame clones and lacks some. The table lists around 54,000 clones, 95% to 97% of them singletons, with about 0.37% in the top ten. Sequenced sample: T cells isolated from PBMCs. The clonotype comes from a human donor in good health.

The CDR3 region has the DNA TGTGCCAGCAGCCCCTCAAGCGGGAGCCTTTCGGGAGAGCTGTTTTTT. Translating gives CASSPSSGSLSGELFF. The gene calls are TRBV5-4 and TRBJ2-2; 8 nucleotides agree with TRBD2. J gave up 11 bases and V 4 bases, and 16 bases lay outside the gene matches. The CDR3 consists of 16 residues. Germline CDR1 and CDR2: SGHNT and YYREEE (reference sequence). Based on the CDR3 plus reference TRBV5-4 and TRBJ2-2, the full variable domain is ETGVTQSPTHLIKTRGQQVTLRCSSQSGHNTVSWYQQALGQGPQFIFQYYREEENGRGNFPPRFSGLQFPNYSSELNVNALELDDSALYLCASSPSSGSLSGELFFGEGSRLTVL.